The 18 T cell receptor beta chains presented below share a single source sample, sequenced in a study of shared clonotypes between healthy human individuals. Assay: immunoSEQ multiplex PCR; the TCRdb copy retains only in-frame clones and omits some. The repertoire holds approximately 2.5 million clones, about 92% seen once, with more than 0.12% in the top ten. Sequencing was done on a sample of naive CD4+ T cells sorted from blood. The subset is: CD45RA+ positively selected. The receptors derive from a man aged 18 to 35 in good health.

This CDR3 reads CACRGQETQYF. CDR3 in DNA: TGTGCCTGCAGGGGGCAAGAGACCCAGTACTTC. V and J are TRBV30 and TRBJ2-5, with 7 bases that match TRBD1. The CDR3 is 11 residues long. The germline V gene encodes CDR1 GTSNPN and CDR2 SVGIG (reference sequence). Trimming cost V 6 bases and J 2 bases; bases outside gene matches: 0.

This clone was recorded a few times. This chain uses TRBV2 with TRBJ1-5; D uncertain. Germline V gives CDR1 SNHLY, CDR2 FYNNEI. V shed 2 bases and J shed 6 bases, with 11 bases lying between them. The CDR3 is 14 residues long. This CDR3 is CASSERLGFQPQHF. The CDR3 DNA reads TGTGCCAGCAGTGAACGCCTTGGGTTTCAGCCCCAGCATTTT. The whole variable domain, filled in from reference TRBV2 and TRBJ1-5, reads EPEVTQTPSHQVTQMGQEVILRCVPISNHLYFYWYRQILGQKVEFLVSFYNNEISEKSEIFDDQFSVERPDGSNFTLKIRSTKLEDSAMYFCASSERLGFQPQHFGDGTRLSIL.

In DNA form, the CDR3 reads TGTGCCATCAGCGGCTCCTTAATATTCACAGATACGCAGTATTTT. Translation: CAISGSLIFTDTQYF. V is TRBV10-3 and J is TRBJ2-3; D is unclear. The V end lost 6 bases, the J end lost 2 bases, and 15 bases lay between the germline ends. CDR3 length equals 15 residues. Germline values: CDR1 ENHRY, CDR2 SYGVKD.

This chain joins TRBV2 and TRBJ1-2; no definite D call. CDR1 is SNHLY, CDR2 FYNNEI, per germline. CDR3 length: 13 residues. Trimming shortened V by 9 bases and J by 2 bases, and 13 bases separated the two germline ends. The CDR3 region has the DNA TGTGCCAGGCAACGTAGTACAAACTATGGCTACACCTTC. This encodes CARQRSTNYGYTF. The entire variable domain, with the rest obtained from reference TRBV2 and TRBJ1-2, is as follows: EPEVTQTPSHQVTQMGQEVILRCVPISNHLYFYWYRQILGQKVEFLVSFYNNEISEKSEIFDDQFSVERPDGSNFTLKIRSTKLEDSAMYFCARQRSTNYGYTFGSGTRLTVV.

The rearrangement joins TRBV7-3 to TRBJ1-1; no firm D call. V was clipped by 6 bases and J by 2 bases, with 10 bases between them. Germline lookup yields CDR1 SGHTA and CDR2 FQGTGA. The CDR3 runs 13 residues. The DNA of the CDR3 is TGTGCCAGCAGGCGTACACACAACACTGAAGCTTTCTTT. It codes for CASRRTHNTEAFF.

About this clone: This same CDR3 is encoded by further DNA sequences in the sample. J is TRBJ1-5 and V is TRBV10-3; D ambiguous. Germline V lookup: CDR1 ENHRY, CDR2 SYGVKD. The CDR3 loop spans 13 amino acids. Trimming pared 3 bases from V and 7 bases from J, leaving 10 bases between. CDR3 protein: CAISEAGGQPQHF. CDR3 nucleotide sequence: TGTGCCATCAGTGAAGCAGGAGGACAGCCCCAGCATTTT.

The genes are TRBV9 and TRBJ1-2; 12 positions match TRBD1. The V segment lost 4 bases and the J segment 8 bases; nucleotides outside the gene matches: 12. Germline CDR1 SGDLS, CDR2 YYNGEE. CDR3 length: 16 amino acids. CDR3 nucleotide sequence: TGTGCCAGCAGCATTGCCGGGACAGGGGGCGGTCCGGGCTACACCTTC. This translates into CASSIAGTGGGPGYTF.

The V gene is TRBV7-2, the J gene TRBJ1-2, with D possibly being TRBD1 (6 bases). The CDR3 is 12 amino acids. The germline V gene has CDR1 SGHTA and CDR2 FQGNSA. The V and J ends lost 1 base and 11 bases respectively, with 11 bases between them. The CDR3 is CASSLGVQGYTF. The CDR3 DNA reads TGTGCCAGCAGCTTAGGGGTACAGGGTTACACCTTC.

This clone was seen only once. V gene TRBV25-1 combines with J gene TRBJ2-5, with 7 positions matching TRBD1. J gave up 3 bases and V 6 bases, and 7 bases lay outside the gene matches. Germline lookup yields CDR1 MGHDK and CDR2 SYGVNS. The CDR3 totals 14 residues. CDR3 coding DNA: TGTGCCAGCAGGCCAGACAGGGCTGAAGAGACCCAGTACTTC. Translated: CASRPDRAEETQYF.

The V call is TRBV25-1, the J call TRBJ1-1; the D is unclear. The CDR3 covers 15 residues. V lost 3 bases and J lost 1, with 12 bases in between. Germline CDR1 reads MGHDK; CDR2 reads SYGVNS. CDR3 sequence (DNA): TGTGCCAGCAGTGAGCCCGGACGGCAGAACACTGAAGCTTTCTTT. Amino acid sequence: CASSEPGRQNTEAFF.

The J gene is TRBJ2-2, the V gene TRBV19, with 8 bases aligning to TRBD1. The J segment lost 1 base and the V segment lost 8 bases, leaving 3 bases of the junction unmatched. The CDR3 length is 14 residues. The germline CDR1 and CDR2 sequences are LNHDA and SQIVND (reference sequence). CDR3 sequence (DNA): TGTGCCAGTTGGGACAGGATGAACACCGGGGAGCTGTTTTTT. Translation gives CASWDRMNTGELFF. Variable domain in full (rest from reference TRBV19 and TRBJ2-2): DGGITQSPKYLFRKEGQNVTLSCEQNLNHDAMYWYRQDPGQGLRLIYYSQIVNDFQKGDIAEGYSVSREKKESFPLTVTSAQKNPTAFYLCASWDRMNTGELFFGEGSRLTVL.

This chain uses TRBV9 with TRBJ2-7; 9 bases line up with TRBD2. Germline loops: CDR1 SGDLS, CDR2 YYNGEE. The trim removed 2 bases at V and 2 bases at J, leaving 11 bases unmatched. The CDR3 has 17 amino acids. CDR3 sequence reads: CASSVAGLAPLTYEQYF. The DNA for the CDR3 is TGTGCCAGCAGCGTCGCGGGACTAGCTCCCCTCACCTACGAGCAGTACTTC.

V and J are TRBV7-6 and TRBJ2-1; D remains unclear. The CDR3 loop spans 17 amino acids. CDR1 is SGHVS, CDR2 FNYEAQ, per germline. The ends were cut back, 0 bases at V and 4 bases at J, with 16 bases in the middle. The CDR3, as DNA: TGTGCCAGCAGCTTAGCGCGCGGATCTCTACTTTACAATGAGCAGTTCTTC. This encodes CASSLARGSLLYNEQFF.

This rearrangement joins TRBV6-5 to TRBJ2-3; TRBD2 aligns across 10 bases. Germline V gene lookup returns CDR1 MNHEY and CDR2 SVGAGI. This CDR3 is 16 amino acids long. After removal of 0 bases from V and 6 bases from J, the junction contained 6 bases not matched to a gene. The chain's CDR3 is CASSYSSAGGRDTQYF. CDR3 in DNA: TGTGCCAGCAGTTACTCTTCAGCGGGGGGGCGCGATACGCAGTATTTT.

The chain has TRBV7-2 and TRBJ2-7; 7 bases map to TRBD2. The CDR3 contains 15 residues. CDR1 and CDR2 (germline): SGHTA, FQGNSA. J lost 2 bases, V lost 5 bases, and 9 bases had no gene match. The CDR3 DNA reads TGTGCCAGCAGCACAGATAGCGGGCTACCCTACGAGCAGTACTTC. Its protein product is CASSTDSGLPYEQYF.

This clone was detected only once. Here the CDR3 reads CASISYLGSGANVLTF. Here the CDR3 DNA reads TGTGCCAGCATTTCATACCTGGGCTCTGGGGCCAACGTCCTGACTTTC. V usage is TRBV21-1 and J usage is TRBJ2-6. TRBV21-1 is deemed a pseudogene. The CDR3 spans 16 residues.

This clone was seen a single time. This chain links TRBV7-2 with TRBJ2-1, with 7 bases fitting TRBD2. This CDR3 has 14 amino acids. J lost 7 bases, V lost 0 bases, and 3 bases had no gene match. Per the germline V gene, CDR1 is SGHTA and CDR2 is FQGNSA. The CDR3 DNA is TGTGCCAGCAGCTTAGCGAACGGGGGGAATGAGCAGTTCTTC. Protein: CASSLANGGNEQFF.

The chain employs TRBV10-3 and TRBJ2-3, with D perhaps matching TRBD1 (5 bases). V lost 7 bases to trimming and J lost 2 bases, with 13 bases between them. This CDR3 contains 14 residues. Germline V gene sequence: CDR1 ENHRY, CDR2 SYGVKD. CDR3 bases: TGTGCCATCACACCAGGGCGAGACACAGATACGCAGTATTTT. This sequence encodes CAITPGRDTDTQYF.